This entry is about one TCR beta chain. This sample is drawn from a study of blood T cell repertoires in COVID-19. The repertoire was sequenced with immunoSEQ multiplex PCR; TCRdb's copy has only in-frame clones and lacks some. The data hold 150,000 to 200,000 clones, with about 86% observed a single time. This TCR derives from a woman aged 40 to 50 in a cohort exposed to, infected with or recovered from COVID-19 (not recorded which). The sample consisted of PBMCs or T cells enriched from blood (not recorded which).

The CDR3 DNA reads as TGTGCCAGCAGTTTGATCGGACAGGGGGCCACCACAGATACGCAGTATTTT. Amino acids: CASSLIGQGATTDTQYF. The chain uses TRBV27 and TRBJ2-3; 11 nucleotides match TRBD1. This CDR3 is 17 amino acids long. Germline assignment: CDR1 MNHEY and CDR2 SMNVEV (reference sequence). Germline trimming cut 3 bases from V and 2 bases from J; bases unmatched to any gene: 7.